The clone carrying this T cell receptor (beta chain) has more than one count but fewer than ten. Its target is unknown. V lost 3 bases, J lost 9 bases, and 11 bases stayed unmatched. Germline V gene data show CDR1 as SGHVS and CDR2 as FNYEAQ. The CDR3 runs 15 residues. A second 7 to 11 cycle PCR used barcoded and J-beta primers. TCRdb analysed the 5' RACE reads with MiXCR anew, one entry per CDR3 protein. Counted here are under 950,000 distinct CDR3 sequences, 22% occurring once; the ten biggest clones make up roughly a fifth. The entry originates in a study of blood T cells in healthy people across ages. Study-level points and caveats: Nothing was known about donor CMV status, and this possibly confounded expanded clonotype changes. Unsorted PBMCs ruled out conclusive naive versus antigen-experienced comparison.

V usage is TRBV7-6 and J usage is TRBJ2-1; 7 nucleotides match TRBD2. The specimen sequenced was blood. The TCR originated in a man aged 70-80 years in good health. This CDR3 is CASSFGRGRALEQFF. In nucleotides, the CDR3 is TGTGCCAGCAGCTTTGGACGAGGGAGGGCCCTTGAGCAGTTCTTC. Together with reference TRBV7-6 and TRBJ2-1, the CDR3 gives the full variable domain: GAGVSQSPRYKVTKRGQDVALRCDPISGHVSLYWYRQALGQGPEFLTYFNYEAQQDKSGLPNDRFSAERPEGSISTLTIQRTEQRDSAMYRCASSFGRGRALEQFFGPGTRLTVL.